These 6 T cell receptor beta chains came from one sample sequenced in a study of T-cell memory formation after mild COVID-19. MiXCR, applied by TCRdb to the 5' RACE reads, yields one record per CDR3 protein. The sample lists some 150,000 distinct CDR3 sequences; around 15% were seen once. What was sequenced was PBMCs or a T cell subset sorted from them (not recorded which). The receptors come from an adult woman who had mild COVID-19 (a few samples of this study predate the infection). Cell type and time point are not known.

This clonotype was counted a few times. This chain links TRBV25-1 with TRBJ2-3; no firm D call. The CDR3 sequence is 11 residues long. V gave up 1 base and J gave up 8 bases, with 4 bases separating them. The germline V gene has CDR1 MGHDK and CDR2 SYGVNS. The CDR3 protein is CASSELGTQYF. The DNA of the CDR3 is TGTGCCAGCAGTGAATTGGGTACGCAGTATTTT.

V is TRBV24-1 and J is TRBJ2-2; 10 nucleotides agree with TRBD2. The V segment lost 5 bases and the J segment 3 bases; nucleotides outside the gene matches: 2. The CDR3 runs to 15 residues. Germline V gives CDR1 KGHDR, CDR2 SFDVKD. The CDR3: CATSGTSGYTGELFF. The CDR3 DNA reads TGTGCCACCAGTGGGACTAGCGGATACACCGGGGAGCTGTTTTTT.

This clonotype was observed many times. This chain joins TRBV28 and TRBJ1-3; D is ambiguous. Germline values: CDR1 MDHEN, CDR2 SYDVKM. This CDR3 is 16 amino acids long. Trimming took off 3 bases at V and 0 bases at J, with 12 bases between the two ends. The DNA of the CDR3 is TGTGCCAGCAGTTTTGACCCGGCGAGCTCTGGAAACACCATATATTTT. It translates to CASSFDPASSGNTIYF. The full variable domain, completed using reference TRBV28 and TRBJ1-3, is DVKVTQSSRYLVKRTGEKVFLECVQDMDHENMFWYRQDPGLGLRLIYFSYDVKMKEKGDIPEGYSVSREKKERFSLILESASTNQTSMYLCASSFDPASSGNTIYFGEGSWLTVV.

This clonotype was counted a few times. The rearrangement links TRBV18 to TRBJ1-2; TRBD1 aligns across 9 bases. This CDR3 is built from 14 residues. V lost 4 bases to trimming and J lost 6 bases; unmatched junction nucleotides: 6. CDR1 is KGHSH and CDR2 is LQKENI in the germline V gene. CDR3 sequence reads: CASSHRDRDDGYTF. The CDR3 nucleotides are TGTGCCAGCTCACACCGGGACAGGGATGATGGCTACACCTTC.

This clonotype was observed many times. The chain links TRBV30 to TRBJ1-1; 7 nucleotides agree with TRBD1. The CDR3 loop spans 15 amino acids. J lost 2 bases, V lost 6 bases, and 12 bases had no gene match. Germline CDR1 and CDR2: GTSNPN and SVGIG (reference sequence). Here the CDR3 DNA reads TGTGCCTGCCGCCCCCAGGAAGGGGGCAACACTGAAGCTTTCTTT. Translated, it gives CACRPQEGGNTEAFF. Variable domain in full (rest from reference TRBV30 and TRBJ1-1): SQTIHQWPATLVQPVGSPLSLECTVEGTSNPNLYWYRQAAGRGLQLLFYSVGIGQISSEVPQNLSASRPQDRQFILSSKKLLLSDSGFYLCACRPQEGGNTEAFFGQGTRLTVV.

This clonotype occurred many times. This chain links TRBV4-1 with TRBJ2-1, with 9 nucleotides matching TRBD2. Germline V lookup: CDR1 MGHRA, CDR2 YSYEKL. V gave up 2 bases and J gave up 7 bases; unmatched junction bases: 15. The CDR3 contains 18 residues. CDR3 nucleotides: TGCGCCAGCAGCCAACCACCTGGGGCCGGGACTAGCAGGAATGAGCAGTTCTTC. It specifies CASSQPPGAGTSRNEQFF.